This T cell receptor beta chain is drawn from a study of tumor and adjacent non-tumor tissue in lung cancer. Trimming stripped 5 bases from V and 3 bases from J, with 14 bases between. CDR3 length: 14 residues. The germline CDR1 and CDR2 sequences are DFQATT and SNEGSKA (reference sequence). RNA was extracted from bulk tissue without any cell sorting. TCRbeta libraries were built with three rounds of nested PCR, modified from ARM-PCR. TCRdb passed the multiplex PCR reads through MiXCR, listing each CDR3 protein once. The sample yields over 60,000 distinct CDR3 sequences, roughly 73% seen once. A note on this clonotype: Because it lacks the conserved phenylalanine or tryptophan at the end, this CDR3 is likely a read error.

The sequencing sample was made of lung tumor tissue. This receptor was obtained from a man aged 60-69 years with non-small cell lung cancer. V is TRBV20-1 and J is TRBJ2-4; D gene uncertain. The CDR3 bases are TGCAGTGCTCGCTCGGAACTTGGCAAAAACATTCAGTACCTC. Its translation is CSARSELGKNIQYL.